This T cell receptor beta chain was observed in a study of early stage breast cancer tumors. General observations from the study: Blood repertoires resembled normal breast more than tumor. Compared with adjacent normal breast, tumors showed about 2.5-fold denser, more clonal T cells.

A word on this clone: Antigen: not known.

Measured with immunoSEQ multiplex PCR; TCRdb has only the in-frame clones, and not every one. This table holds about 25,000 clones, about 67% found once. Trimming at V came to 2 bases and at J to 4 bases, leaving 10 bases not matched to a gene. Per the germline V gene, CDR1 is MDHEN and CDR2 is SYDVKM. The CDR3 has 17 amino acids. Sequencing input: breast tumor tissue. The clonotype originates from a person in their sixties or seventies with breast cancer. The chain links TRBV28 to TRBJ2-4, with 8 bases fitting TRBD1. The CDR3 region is CASSLRTPDRAKNIQYF. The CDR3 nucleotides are TGTGCCAGCAGTTTACGGACCCCGGACAGGGCTAAAAACATTCAGTACTTC. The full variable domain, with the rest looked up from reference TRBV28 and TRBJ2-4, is DVKVTQSSRYLVKRTGEKVFLECVQDMDHENMFWYRQDPGLGLRLIYFSYDVKMKEKGDIPEGYSVSREKKERFSLILESASTNQTSMYLCASSLRTPDRAKNIQYFGAGTRLSVL.